This T cell receptor beta chain stems from a study of blood T cell repertoires in COVID-19. Authors' processing steps: Amplification with reference gene primers provided the estimates of nucleated cell counts. Produced via immunoSEQ multiplex PCR; TCRdb's table is partial and in-frame only. D and trimming come from the DNA, and the V and J calls and clone size come from that table. The table shows 50,000 to 75,000 clones, with around 91% occurring only once. The receptor's source is a human donor in a cohort sampled during active COVID-19. The sample was peripheral blood.

CDR3 amino acids: CASSQAPGLAGGAKNIQYF. The CDR3 DNA follows: TGCGCCAGCAGCCAAGCCCCGGGACTAGCGGGAGGCGCCAAAAACATTCAGTACTTC. V usage is TRBV4-1 and J usage is TRBJ2-4; 15 bases match TRBD2. The CDR3 runs 19 residues. After removal of 1 base from V and 1 base from J, the junction contained 5 bases not matched to a gene. Germline V gene sequence: CDR1 MGHRA, CDR2 YSYEKL.